This entry is about one TCR beta chain. This entry comes from a study of blood T cell repertoires in COVID-19. Across the study: The cDNA or gDNA used as material had been derived from T cells, B-cell-depleted T cells, or PBMCs.

Data came from immunoSEQ multiplex PCR; TCRdb stores just in-frame clones and leaves some out. This table holds more than 350,000 clones, approximately 90% found once. The CDR3 runs to 15 residues. The germline V gene encodes CDR1 MNHEY and CDR2 SMNVEV (reference sequence). Trimming took off 5 bases at V and 3 bases at J, with 15 bases between the two ends. Categorization into cohorts depended on clinical history that participants reported. A case of COVID-19 had been met by exposed participants within 2 weeks before study entry. V is TRBV27 and J is TRBJ2-3, with TRBD2 as a possible D gene (6 bases). The TCR was taken from a woman aged 18-29 years who had been exposed to COVID-19. The sequenced material came from PBMCs or T cells enriched from blood (not recorded which). The CDR3 DNA reads TGTGCCAGCAGTGGGACGGGGGTAACGACAGATACGCAGTATTTT. Translating it yields CASSGTGVTTDTQYF.